This T cell receptor (beta chain) was captured by sequencing in a study of blood T cell repertoires in COVID-19 (dated by TCRdb to between 2020 and 2021). Background on the whole study: The collaborator samples originated in the United States, Italy and Spain and spanned the acute and convalescent phases of COVID-19. The prospective study material was composed of cDNA or gDNA derived from T cells, B-cell-depleted T cells, or PBMCs. Deeply sampled blood TCRbeta repertoires from subjects exposed to, actively infected with, or recovered from COVID-19 were included in the dataset. The repertoires were released in a freely available public database meant as a resource for research on the immune response to SARS-CoV-2. Samples came from the ongoing ImmuneRACE study (first 160 participants) plus 1,254 subjects from 6 global collaborators. Nearly every sample came with metadata listing a de-identified subject ID, COVID-19 status, age in years and sex. Where available, HLA class I and class II types were taken from metadata supplied by the sample provider and were not determined by assay-based typing. Findings and caveats that apply to the study as a whole: The amount of clinical and demographic metadata varied by source and participant and was provided uncurated.

Germline trimming amounts to 5 bases on V and 1 base on J, with 8 as the count of junction bases outside the gene matches. The germline V gene supplies CDR1 SGHTA and CDR2 FQGTGA. Including cysteine and phenylalanine, the CDR3 has 18 amino acids. CDR3 DNA is the only sequence kept; it has 54 bases, read in frame from the first base. Participants in the prospective study were enrolled through a virtual design, were aged roughly 18 to 100 years, and lived in under 25 United States geographic areas. In the prospective study, cohorts were assigned on the basis of participant-reported clinical history obtained from a screening survey and a study questionnaire. In the prospective study, mobile phlebotomists collected whole blood, serum and a nasopharyngeal or oropharyngeal swab from each participant. Prospective study participants could optionally give additional blood draws and questionnaires over an approximately two-month period. Before DNA extraction, blood samples from the prospective study were shipped at room temperature or frozen.

With respect to this clone: Its antigen specificity is not known. Per-base quality was not reported, and no clone a single base away is much larger than it.

The immunoSEQ Assay, a bias-controlled multiplex PCR, was used to amplify TCRbeta CDR3 regions from genomic DNA. For the original study's pipeline: The number of nucleated cells in each sample was estimated from the amplification of reference gene primers within the assay. To quantify the absolute abundance of each unique TCRbeta CDR3 rearrangement, sequence reads were collapsed and filtered. Productive Simpson clonality was computed per sample as the square root of Simpson's diversity index over productive rearrangements. In its TCRdb copy, this immuneACCESS table keeps in-frame sequences only and misses some clones. Where compared with another copy, unresolved V genes explain less than half of these, and the others have no known cause. V and J calls and clone size are those listed in that table; D and trimming were worked out from the DNA. This sample holds approximately 250,000 clones; 85% to 90% were observed only once. Of the sample, roughly 4% falls within the top ten clones.

This sequence uses TRBV7-3 and TRBJ2-3; 14 central bases correspond to TRBD2. Material for sequencing was PBMCs or T cells enriched from blood (not recorded which). The source of this sequence is a young woman with acute COVID-19. The CDR3 protein sequence reads: CASSAGTSGSSGTDTQYF. The nucleotides read TGTGCCAGCAGCGCCGGGACTAGCGGGAGCAGCGGCACAGATACGCAGTATTTT.